The T cell receptor beta chain under discussion was sequenced for a study of T cells in Graves' hyperthyroidism and ophthalmopathy. Regarding the study as a whole: A 13 V-J signature model discriminated ophthalmopathy versus stable hyperthyroidism.

In this sample, this clonotype turned up many times. The antigen is undetermined. Criteria for exclusion of patients were uncontrolled infection, other autoimmune disease, pregnancy or lactation. Germline V gene data show CDR1 as MGHRA and CDR2 as YSYEKL. V was clipped by 3 bases and J by 3 bases, with 8 bases between them. The CDR3 sequence is 13 residues long. It was RNA transcripts that yielded the amplified TCR beta CDR3 regions. During a first-round RT-PCR of the TCR CDR3, the HTBI primer set was used. TCRdb reanalysed the multiplex PCR reads using MiXCR and keeps one entry per CDR3 protein. The sample consists of approximately 370,000 distinct CDR3 sequences, roughly a sixth of them appearing once.

This rearrangement joins TRBV4-1 to TRBJ2-5; D may match TRBD1 or TRBD2 (5 bases each). The TCR originated in a woman under 40 with Graves' hyperthyroidism that later progressed to Graves' ophthalmopathy. What was sequenced was blood. The CDR3 DNA reads as TGCGCCAGCAGCCACCAGGGAGAAGAGACCCAGTACTTC. It is translated as CASSHQGEETQYF.